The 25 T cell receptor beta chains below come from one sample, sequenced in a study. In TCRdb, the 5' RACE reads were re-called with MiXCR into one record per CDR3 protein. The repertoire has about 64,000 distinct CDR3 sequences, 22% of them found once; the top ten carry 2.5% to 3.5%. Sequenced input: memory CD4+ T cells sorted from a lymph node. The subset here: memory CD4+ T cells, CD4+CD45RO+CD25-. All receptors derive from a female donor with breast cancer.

Here the CDR3 reads CASSLFPPSYEQYF. The CDR3 coding sequence is TGTGCCAGCAGCTTATTTCCCCCATCCTACGAGCAGTACTTC. The chain uses TRBV7-9 and TRBJ2-7; D ambiguous. V lost 2 bases to trimming and J lost 1 base, with 9 bases between them. Germline CDR1 SEHNR, CDR2 FQNEAQ (reference sequence). The CDR3 is 14 residues long.

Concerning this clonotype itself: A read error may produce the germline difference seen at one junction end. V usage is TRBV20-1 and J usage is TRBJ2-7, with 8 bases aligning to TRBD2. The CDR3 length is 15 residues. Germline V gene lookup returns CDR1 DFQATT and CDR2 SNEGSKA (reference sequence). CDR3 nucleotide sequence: TGCAGTGCTGGAGAGGGTAGCGGGACCTCCTACGAGCAGTACTTC. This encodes CSAGEGSGTSYEQYF.

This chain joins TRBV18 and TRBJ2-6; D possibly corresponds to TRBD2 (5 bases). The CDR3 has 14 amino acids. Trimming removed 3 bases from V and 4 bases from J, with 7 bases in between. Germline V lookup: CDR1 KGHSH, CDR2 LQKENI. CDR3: CASSPDSGANVLTF. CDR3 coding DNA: TGTGCCAGCTCACCGGACTCAGGGGCCAACGTCCTGACTTTC.

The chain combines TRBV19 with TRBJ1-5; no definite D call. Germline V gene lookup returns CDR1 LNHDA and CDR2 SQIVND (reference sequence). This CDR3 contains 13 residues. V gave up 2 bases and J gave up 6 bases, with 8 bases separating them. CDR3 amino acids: CASSIQVGQPQHF. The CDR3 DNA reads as TGTGCCAGTAGTATACAGGTGGGTCAGCCCCAGCATTTT.

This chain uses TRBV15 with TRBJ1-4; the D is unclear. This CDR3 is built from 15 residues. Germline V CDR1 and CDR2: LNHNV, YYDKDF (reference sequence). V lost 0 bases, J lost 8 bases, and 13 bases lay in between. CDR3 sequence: CATSRDMTRGEKLFF. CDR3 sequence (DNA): TGTGCCACCAGCAGAGATATGACCCGCGGAGAAAAACTGTTTTTT.

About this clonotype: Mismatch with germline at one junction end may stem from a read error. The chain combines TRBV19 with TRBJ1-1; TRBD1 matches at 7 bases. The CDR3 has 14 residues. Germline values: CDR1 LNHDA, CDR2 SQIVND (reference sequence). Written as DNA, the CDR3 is TGTGCCAGTACCTCCAGGGGGGTTTGGACTGAAGCTCTCTTT. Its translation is CASTSRGVWTEALF.

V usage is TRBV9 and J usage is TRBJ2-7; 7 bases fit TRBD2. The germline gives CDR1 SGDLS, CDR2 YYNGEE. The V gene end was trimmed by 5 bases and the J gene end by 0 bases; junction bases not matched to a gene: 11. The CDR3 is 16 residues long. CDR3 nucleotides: TGTGCCAGCAGGGGGGGGAGGGACGGAAGCTCCTACGAGCAGTACTTC. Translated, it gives CASRGGRDGSSYEQYF.

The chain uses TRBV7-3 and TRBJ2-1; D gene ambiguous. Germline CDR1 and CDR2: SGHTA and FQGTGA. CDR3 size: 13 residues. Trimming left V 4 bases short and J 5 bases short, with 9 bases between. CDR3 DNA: TGTGCCAGCAGCTACCGCCAGAACAATGAGCAGTTCTTC. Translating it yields CASSYRQNNEQFF.

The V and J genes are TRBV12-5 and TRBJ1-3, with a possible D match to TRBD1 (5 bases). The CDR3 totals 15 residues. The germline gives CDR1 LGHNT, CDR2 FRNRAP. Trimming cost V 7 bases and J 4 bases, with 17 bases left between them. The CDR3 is CASAPPGGSGNTIYF. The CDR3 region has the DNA TGTGCTAGTGCCCCACCGGGGGGTTCAGGAAACACCATATATTTT.

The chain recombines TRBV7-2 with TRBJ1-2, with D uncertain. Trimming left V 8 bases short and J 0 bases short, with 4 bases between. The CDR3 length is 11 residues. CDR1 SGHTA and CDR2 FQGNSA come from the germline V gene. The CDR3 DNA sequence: TGTGCCAGCGGACCTAACTATGGCTACACCTTC. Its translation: CASGPNYGYTF. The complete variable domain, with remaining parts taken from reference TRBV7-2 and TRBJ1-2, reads GAGVSQSPSNKVTEKGKDVELRCDPISGHTALYWYRQSLGQGLEFLIYFQGNSAPDKSGLPSDRFSAERTGGSVSTLTIQRTQQEDSAVYLCASGPNYGYTFGSGTRLTVV.

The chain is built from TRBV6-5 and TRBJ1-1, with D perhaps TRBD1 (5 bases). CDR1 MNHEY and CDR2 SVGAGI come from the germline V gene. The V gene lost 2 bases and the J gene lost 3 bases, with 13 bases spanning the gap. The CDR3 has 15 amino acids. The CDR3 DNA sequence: TGTGCCAGCAGTTACCAAGGGACGGTGGACACTGAAGCTTTCTTT. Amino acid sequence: CASSYQGTVDTEAFF.

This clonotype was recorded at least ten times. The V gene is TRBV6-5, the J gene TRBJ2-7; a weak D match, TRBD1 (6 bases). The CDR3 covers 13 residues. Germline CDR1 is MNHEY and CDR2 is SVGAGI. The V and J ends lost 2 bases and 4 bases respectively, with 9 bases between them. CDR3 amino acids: CASSYLQGYEQYF. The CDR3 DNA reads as TGTGCCAGCAGTTACCTACAGGGATACGAGCAGTACTTC.

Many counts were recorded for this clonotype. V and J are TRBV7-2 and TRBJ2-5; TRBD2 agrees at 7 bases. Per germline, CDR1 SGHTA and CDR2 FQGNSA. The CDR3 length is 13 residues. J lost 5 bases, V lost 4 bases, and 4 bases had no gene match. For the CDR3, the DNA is TGTGCCAGCAGCTCTCAGGGAGGGGAGACCCAGTACTTC. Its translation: CASSSQGGETQYF.

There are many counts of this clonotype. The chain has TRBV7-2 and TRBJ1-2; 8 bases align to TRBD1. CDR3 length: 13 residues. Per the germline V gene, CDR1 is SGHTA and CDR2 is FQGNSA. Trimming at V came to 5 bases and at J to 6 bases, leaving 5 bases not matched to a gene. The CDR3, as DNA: TGTGCCAGCAGCCTAAGGACAGGGAATGGCTACACCTTC. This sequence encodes CASSLRTGNGYTF. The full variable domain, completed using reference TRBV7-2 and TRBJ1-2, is GAGVSQSPSNKVTEKGKDVELRCDPISGHTALYWYRQSLGQGLEFLIYFQGNSAPDKSGLPSDRFSAERTGGSVSTLTIQRTQQEDSAVYLCASSLRTGNGYTFGSGTRLTVV.

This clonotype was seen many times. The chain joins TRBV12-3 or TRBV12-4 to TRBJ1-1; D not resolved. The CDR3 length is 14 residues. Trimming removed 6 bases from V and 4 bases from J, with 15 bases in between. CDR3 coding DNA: TGTGCCAGCAGCCGCCAAAGACCTGGCACTGAAGCTTTCTTT. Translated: CASSRQRPGTEAFF.

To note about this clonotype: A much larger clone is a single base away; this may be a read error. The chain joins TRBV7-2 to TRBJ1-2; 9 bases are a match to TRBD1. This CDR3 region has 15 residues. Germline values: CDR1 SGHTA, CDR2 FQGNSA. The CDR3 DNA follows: TGTGCCGGCAGCTTAGACAGGGGGGAGGTTTACGGCTACACCTTC. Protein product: CAGSLDRGEVYGYTF.

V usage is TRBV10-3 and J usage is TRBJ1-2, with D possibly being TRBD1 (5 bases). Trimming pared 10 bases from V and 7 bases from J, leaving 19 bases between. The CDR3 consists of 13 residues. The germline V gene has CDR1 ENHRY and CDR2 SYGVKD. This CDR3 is CATKTGAIIGYTF. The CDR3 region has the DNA TGTGCCACAAAAACCGGGGCAATTATTGGCTACACCTTC.

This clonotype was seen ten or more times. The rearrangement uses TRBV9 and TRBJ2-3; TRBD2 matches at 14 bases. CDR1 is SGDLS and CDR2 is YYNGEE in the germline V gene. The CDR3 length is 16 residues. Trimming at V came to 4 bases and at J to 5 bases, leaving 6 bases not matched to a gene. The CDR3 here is CASSRTSGGYEDTQYF. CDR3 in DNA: TGTGCCAGCAGCCGGACTAGCGGGGGGTATGAAGATACGCAGTATTTT.

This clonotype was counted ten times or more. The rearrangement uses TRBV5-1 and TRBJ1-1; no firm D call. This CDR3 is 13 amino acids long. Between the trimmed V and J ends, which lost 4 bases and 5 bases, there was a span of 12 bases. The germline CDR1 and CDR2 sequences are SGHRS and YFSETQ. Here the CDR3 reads CASSTNPETEAFF. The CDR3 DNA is TGCGCCAGCAGCACCAATCCGGAGACTGAAGCTTTCTTT.

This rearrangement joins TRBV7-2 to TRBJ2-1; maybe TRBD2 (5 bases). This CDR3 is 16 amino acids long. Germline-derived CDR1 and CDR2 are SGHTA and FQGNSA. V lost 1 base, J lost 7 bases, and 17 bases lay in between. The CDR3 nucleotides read TGTGCCAGCAGCTTAGAGGTAGCGCTCGGCAAGAATGAGCAGTTCTTC. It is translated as CASSLEVALGKNEQFF.

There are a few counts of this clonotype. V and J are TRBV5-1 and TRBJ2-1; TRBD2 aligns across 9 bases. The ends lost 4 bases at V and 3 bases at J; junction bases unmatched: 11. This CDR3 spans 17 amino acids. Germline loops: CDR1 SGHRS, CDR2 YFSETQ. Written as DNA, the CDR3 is TGCGCCAGCAGCCAGATTATTATAGCGGGAGACTACAATGAGCAGTTCTTC. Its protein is CASSQIIIAGDYNEQFF.

CDR3 sequence (DNA): TGTGCCAGCAGCTTATCAGCTACAGATACGCAGTATTTT. Translation gives CASSLSATDTQYF. The chain links TRBV7-3 to TRBJ2-3; D uncertain. The ends were cut back, 2 bases at V and 3 bases at J, with 6 bases in the middle. Germline V lookup: CDR1 SGHTA, CDR2 FQGTGA. The CDR3 spans 13 residues.

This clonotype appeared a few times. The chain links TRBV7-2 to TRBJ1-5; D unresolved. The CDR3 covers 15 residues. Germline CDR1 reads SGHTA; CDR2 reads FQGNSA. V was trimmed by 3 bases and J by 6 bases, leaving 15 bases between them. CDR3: CASSFSARGSQPQHF. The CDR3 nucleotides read TGTGCCAGCAGCTTCTCGGCGAGAGGCAGTCAGCCCCAGCATTTT. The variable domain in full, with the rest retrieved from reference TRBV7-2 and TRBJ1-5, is GAGVSQSPSNKVTEKGKDVELRCDPISGHTALYWYRQSLGQGLEFLIYFQGNSAPDKSGLPSDRFSAERTGGSVSTLTIQRTQQEDSAVYLCASSFSARGSQPQHFGDGTRLSIL.

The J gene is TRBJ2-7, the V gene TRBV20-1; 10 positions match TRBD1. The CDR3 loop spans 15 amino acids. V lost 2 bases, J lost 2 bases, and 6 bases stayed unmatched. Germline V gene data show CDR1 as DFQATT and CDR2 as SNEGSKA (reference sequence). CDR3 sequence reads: CSARRVDRGAYEQYF. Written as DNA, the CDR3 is TGCAGTGCTAGAAGGGTGGACAGGGGGGCCTACGAGCAGTACTTC.

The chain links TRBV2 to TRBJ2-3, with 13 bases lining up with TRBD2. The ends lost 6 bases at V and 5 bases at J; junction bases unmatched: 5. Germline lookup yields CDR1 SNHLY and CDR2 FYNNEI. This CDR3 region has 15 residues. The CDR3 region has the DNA TGTGCCAGCAGCCAAAGGACTAGCGGGGGAGATACGCAGTATTTT. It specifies CASSQRTSGGDTQYF.